This T cell receptor (beta chain) appears in the sequencing data of a study of blood T cell repertoires in COVID-19 (dated by TCRdb to between 2020 and 2021). Some background on the complete study: Samples from collaborators originated in the United States, Italy and Spain and spanned both the acute and convalescent phases of COVID-19. The repertoires were made available in a free public database intended to serve as a resource for research on the immune response to SARS-CoV-2. Deeply sampled blood TCRbeta repertoires from subjects exposed to, actively infected with, or recovered from COVID-19 were included in the dataset. A de-identified subject ID, COVID-19 status, age in years and sex were almost always included in the sample metadata. The material from the prospective study consisted of cDNA or gDNA derived from T cells, B-cell-depleted T cells, or PBMCs. Where HLA class I and class II types were available, the types were taken from metadata supplied by the sample provider, not from assay-based typing. Samples were obtained from the ongoing ImmuneRACE study (first 160 participants) and from 1,254 subjects provided by 6 global collaborators.

TCRbeta CDR3 regions were amplified from genomic DNA using the immunoSEQ Assay, a bias-controlled multiplex PCR. Under the source paper's analysis protocol: Nucleated cell counts per sample were estimated from amplification of reference gene primers within the assay. To quantify the absolute abundance of each unique TCRbeta CDR3 rearrangement, sequence reads were collapsed and filtered. Productive Simpson clonality was computed per sample as the square root of Simpson's diversity index over productive rearrangements. TCRdb took this table from immuneACCESS and kept in-frame rearrangements with V and J called. Such tables lack part of the clones; where checked against another copy, unresolved V genes explain under half of the gap, and the rest is unexplained. That table supplies the V and J calls and clone size; D and trimming were determined from the DNA. This sample has some 140,000 clones in its table, and approximately 84% of those were observed once. The top ten clonotypes cover 5.5% of the sample.

On this clone itself: The specificity of this receptor is unknown. No much larger clone exists at a distance of one base, and base qualities are not known.

What the authors observed across the whole study: Clinical and demographic metadata were provided uncurated, with the amount varying by source and participant.

In the prospective study, participants were about 18 to 100 years old, resided in around 25 geographic areas of the United States, and were enrolled through a virtual design. In the prospective study, cohorts were assigned on the basis of participant-reported clinical history obtained from a screening survey and a study questionnaire. Each participant in the prospective study had whole blood, serum and a nasopharyngeal or oropharyngeal swab collected by mobile phlebotomists. Prospective study participants could optionally give additional blood draws and questionnaires over an approximately two-month period. Before DNA extraction, prospective study blood samples were shipped either frozen or at room temperature. The TCR was taken from a man in his forties with acute COVID-19. The sequenced sample was PBMCs or T cells enriched from blood (not recorded which).

The CDR3 protein sequence reads: CASSPDRGYEQYF. The DNA sequence is TGTGCCAGCAGTCCGGACAGGGGCTACGAGCAGTACTTC. Recombination connected TRBV5-8 to TRBJ2-7, with TRBD1 matching 9 junction bases. The CDR1 and CDR2 encoded by the germline V gene are SGHTS and YDEGEE. The CDR3 has 13 amino acids, counting the end cysteine and phenylalanine. Of the read, only the CDR3 DNA is kept; its 39 bases are in frame from base 1. Germline trimming amounts to 5 bases on V and 3 bases on J, with 3 as the count of junction bases outside the gene matches.